A selection of T cell receptor beta chains follows, all from one sample in a study of OX40 agonist ivuxolimab in advanced cancers. The data were produced by immunoSEQ multiplex PCR, yet TCRdb's version contains in-frame clones alone and is incomplete. The sample yields about 35,000 clones, roughly 85% seen once. The sample was CD4+ or CD8+ T cells sorted from blood, taken in a trial of the OX40 agonist ivuxolimab. These receptor sequences come from an adult with an advanced solid tumor such as melanoma, head and neck, liver or kidney cancer. Both conserved end residues are part of each CDR3. A D gene is named only where the DNA matches it firmly. Only some rows state a clone size, as once, few, many or a class for expanded clones.

>-|TRBV27|TRBJ1-6|-
CASSQWGSYNSPLHF
TGTGCCAGCAGTCAATGGGGCTCCTATAATTCACCCCTCCACTTT
>-|TRBV4-1|TRBJ1-6|-
CASSQDRDHWGSPLHF
TGCGCCAGCAGCCAAGATCGGGACCATTGGGGTTCACCCCTCCACTTT
>-|TRBV13|TRBJ2-5|-
CASSYQETQYF
TGTGCCAGCAGCTATCAAGAGACCCAGTACTTC
>TRBD2|TRBV7-8|TRBJ2-1|few
CASSPTSGSSYNEQFF
TGTGCCAGCAGCCCCACTAGCGGGAGCTCCTACAATGAGCAGTTCTTC
>-|TRBV25-1|TRBJ1-3|-
CATRSLPGNTIYF
TGTGCCACCAGGAGTCTCCCTGGAAACACCATATATTTT
>TRBD2|TRBV11-3|TRBJ2-1|once
CASSLAPSGGNEQFF
TGTGCCAGCAGCTTAGCGCCTAGCGGGGGTAATGAGCAGTTCTTC
>TRBD2|TRBV4-1|TRBJ2-1|-
CASSQIRASGRALEQFF
TGCGCCAGCAGCCAAATTAGGGCTAGCGGGAGGGCCCTTGAGCAGTTCTTC
>-|TRBV2|TRBJ2-3|-
CASSVSTSTDTQYF
TGTGCCAGCAGTGTTAGCACTAGCACAGATACGCAGTATTTT
>-|TRBV6-6|TRBJ1-1|-
CASSSQDMNTEAFF
TGTGCCAGCAGTTCCCAAGACATGAACACTGAAGCTTTCTTT
>-|TRBV7-6|TRBJ2-7|-
CASSLYKGAYEQYF
TGTGCCAGCAGCTTATATAAGGGGGCCTACGAGCAGTACTTC
>-|TRBV7-8|TRBJ2-3|once
CASSLGDSRTDTQYF
TGTGCCAGCAGCTTAGGGGACTCGCGCACAGATACGCAGTATTTT
>TRBD2|TRBV6-5|TRBJ2-5|-
CASRGTSVQETQYF
TGTGCCAGCCGCGGGACTAGCGTTCAAGAGACCCAGTACTTC
>TRBD1|TRBV7-9|TRBJ2-7|-
CASSHVGQGSYEQYF
TGTGCCAGCAGCCACGTGGGACAGGGGTCCTACGAGCAGTACTTC
>-|TRBV14|TRBJ2-1|-
CASSQEQGGMNEQFF
TGTGCCAGCAGCCAAGAACAGGGGGGGATGAATGAGCAGTTCTTC
>-|TRBV13|TRBJ1-6|-
CASSSRARGFRNSPLHF
TGTGCCAGCAGCTCCCGGGCCAGGGGATTTCGTAATTCACCCCTCCACTTT
>-|TRBV7-9|TRBJ2-5|few
CATEGLQETQYF
TGTGCCACCGAGGGACTTCAAGAGACCCAGTACTTC
>-|TRBV7-2|TRBJ1-1|-
CASSLVPAAMNTEAFF
TGTGCCAGCAGCTTAGTCCCCGCAGCCATGAACACTGAAGCTTTCTTT
>TRBD1|TRBV15|TRBJ1-4|-
CATSSKPGQGLGEKLFF
TGTGCCACCAGCAGTAAACCGGGACAGGGGTTAGGTGAAAAACTGTTTTTT
>-|TRBV6-1|TRBJ2-7|once
CASSVYEQYF
TGTGCCAGCAGTGTCTACGAGCAGTACTTC
>-|TRBV5-1|TRBJ2-7|-
CASSLDRDGYDEQYF
TGCGCCAGCAGCTTGGATCGGGACGGTTACGACGAGCAGTACTTC
>-|TRBV19|TRBJ1-1|few
CASSIALGSTEAFF
TGTGCCAGTAGTATCGCCCTAGGAAGCACTGAAGCTTTCTTT
>-|TRBV19|TRBJ2-1|-
CASSLRWVALYNEQFF
TGTGCCAGTAGTCTAAGATGGGTGGCCCTATACAATGAGCAGTTCTTC
>-|TRBV29-1|TRBJ1-2|few
CSVETGNNYGYTF
TGCAGCGTTGAAACAGGGAATAACTATGGCTACACCTTC
>-|TRBV28|TRBJ2-7|few
CASCPWGRTYEQYF
TGTGCCAGCTGCCCGTGGGGGCGCACCTACGAGCAGTACTTC
>-|TRBV7-9|TRBJ1-4|medium-sized
CASSLLPQGFNEKLFF
TGTGCCAGCAGCTTACTCCCCCAGGGATTCAACGAAAAACTGTTTTTT
>-|TRBV5-4|TRBJ2-7|-
CASSWNGPIGYEQYF
TGTGCCAGCAGCTGGAACGGTCCCATTGGCTACGAGCAGTACTTC
>TRBD1|TRBV5-1|TRBJ2-7|-
CASSWDRRYEQYF
TGCGCCAGCAGCTGGGACAGGCGGTACGAGCAGTACTTC
>-|TRBV19|TRBJ2-7|once
CASSTRSSHEQYF
TGTGCCAGTAGTACCAGGAGCTCCCACGAGCAGTACTTC
>-|TRBV4-1|TRBJ2-3|-
CASSQEGTDTQYF
TGCGCCAGCAGCCAAGAGGGTACAGATACGCAGTATTTT
>-|TRBV6-1|TRBJ2-1|-
CASTWGDNEQFF
TGTGCCAGCACCTGGGGGGATAATGAGCAGTTCTTC
>TRBD1|TRBV7-9|TRBJ2-3|-
CASSPTGKAWGTDTQYF
TGTGCCAGCAGCCCGACAGGGAAGGCCTGGGGCACAGATACGCAGTATTTT
>TRBD2|TRBV18|TRBJ2-1|once
CASSLGTSGIDEQFF
TGTGCCAGCTCACTCGGGACTAGCGGGATCGATGAGCAGTTCTTC
>TRBD1|TRBV27|TRBJ2-7|-
CASHGTGDLEQYF
TGTGCCAGCCACGGGACAGGGGATCTCGAGCAGTACTTC
>TRBD1|TRBV7-2|TRBJ1-1|few
CASSPEPGDRVTEAFF
TGTGCCAGCAGCCCGGAACCTGGCGACAGGGTCACTGAAGCTTTCTTT
>-|TRBV4-3|TRBJ2-7|-
CASSQDEGWSSYEQYF
TGCGCCAGCAGCCAAGATGAGGGGTGGTCTTCCTACGAGCAGTACTTC
>-|TRBV7-9|TRBJ2-3|once
CASSLAFSGTFTDTQYF
TGTGCCAGCAGCTTAGCCTTCAGTGGGACCTTCACAGATACGCAGTATTTT
>-|TRBV28|TRBJ1-6|-
CASSWGSNNSPLHF
TGTGCCAGCAGTTGGGGCAGCAATAATTCACCCCTCCACTTT
>-|TRBV5-4|TRBJ1-2|medium-sized
CASSSPSSANYGYTF
TGTGCCAGCAGCTCGCCCTCCTCGGCTAACTATGGCTACACCTTC
>-|TRBV5-8|TRBJ2-3|-
CASSLDLTGRGTDTQYF
TGTGCCAGCAGCTTGGATCTGACAGGGCGGGGGACAGATACGCAGTATTTT
>-|TRBV7-9|TRBJ2-7|-
CASSLAGPGQTYEQYF
TGTGCCAGCAGCTTAGCCGGCCCAGGGCAAACCTACGAGCAGTACTTC
>TRBD1|TRBV5-4|TRBJ1-2|few
CASSDRGGYGYTF
TGTGCCAGCAGTGACAGGGGTGGCTATGGCTACACCTTC
>-|TRBV4-3|TRBJ1-1|few
CASSHERGNTEAFF
TGCGCCAGCAGCCACGAACGGGGCAACACTGAAGCTTTCTTT
>TRBD1|TRBV28|TRBJ2-1|once
CAIRNPTGTAEQFF
TGTGCCATCAGAAACCCGACAGGGACGGCTGAGCAGTTCTTC
>-|TRBV4-1|TRBJ1-4|once
CASSQGQGPLATNEKLFF
TGCGCCAGCAGCCAAGGGCAAGGGCCTTTGGCAACTAATGAAAAACTGTTTTTT
>-|TRBV15|TRBJ2-5|-
CATSQETQYF
TGTGCCACCAGCCAAGAGACCCAGTACTTC